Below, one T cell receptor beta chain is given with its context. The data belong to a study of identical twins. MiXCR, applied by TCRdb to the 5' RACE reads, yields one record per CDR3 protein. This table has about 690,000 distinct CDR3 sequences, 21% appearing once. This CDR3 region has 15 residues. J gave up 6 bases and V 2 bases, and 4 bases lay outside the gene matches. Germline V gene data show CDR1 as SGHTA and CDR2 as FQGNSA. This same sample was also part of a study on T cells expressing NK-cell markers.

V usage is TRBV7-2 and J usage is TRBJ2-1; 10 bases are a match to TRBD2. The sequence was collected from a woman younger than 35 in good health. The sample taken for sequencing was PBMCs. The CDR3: CASSLTAGGTNEQFF. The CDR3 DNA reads TGTGCCAGCAGCTTAACAGCGGGGGGGACCAATGAGCAGTTCTTC. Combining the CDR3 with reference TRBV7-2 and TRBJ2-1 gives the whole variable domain GAGVSQSPSNKVTEKGKDVELRCDPISGHTALYWYRQSLGQGLEFLIYFQGNSAPDKSGLPSDRFSAERTGGSVSTLTIQRTQQEDSAVYLCASSLTAGGTNEQFFGPGTRLTVL.